This TCR beta chain was recorded in a study of shared clonotypes between healthy human individuals. The wider study: Ranging from 18 to 49 in age, donors were a couple of women and a few men. Study observations and caveats: Clonotypes that were shared across a handful of donors made up approximately 5% of naive CD4 clonotypes. A limitation of the genetic and exposure-history diversity represented arose from few donors.

Every contributor of samples was a Caucasian grown-up residing in Nashville, Tennessee. With 5 bases clipped from V and 5 bases from J, the junction kept 4 bases outside the gene matches. There are 13 residues in the CDR3. In germline, CDR1 is SGHTA, CDR2 FQGNSA. The table came from immunoSEQ multiplex PCR; TCRdb's copy has only in-frame clones and leaves some out. Of about 1 million clones listed, 70% to 80% are singletons. On this clone: Its antigen is still unknown.

The clonotype comes from a man younger than 30 in good health. The chain employs TRBV7-2 and TRBJ1-2; TRBD1 matches 8 bases. Specimen: memory CD4+ T cells sorted from blood. The subset denotes: CD45RA-negative fraction. CDR3 nucleotide sequence: TGTGCCAGCAGCCGGGACAGGATTTATGGCTACACCTTC. Translation gives CASSRDRIYGYTF.